These 17 T cell receptor beta chains came from one sample sequenced in a study of OX40 agonist ivuxolimab in advanced cancers. Sequenced by immunoSEQ multiplex PCR; TCRdb stores in-frame clones only, minus some. The table records approximately 60,000 clones, more than 90% of them present only once. Specimen: CD4+ or CD8+ T cells sorted from blood, collected in a trial of the OX40 agonist ivuxolimab. These receptors were taken from an adult with an advanced solid tumor such as melanoma, head and neck, liver or kidney cancer.

The genes are TRBV19 and TRBJ1-3; 7 bases align to TRBD1. Unmatched junction bases numbered 6, after V lost 4 bases and J lost 0 bases. Germline-derived CDR1 and CDR2 are LNHDA and SQIVND (reference sequence). This CDR3 has 16 residues. CDR3 region: CASSTAGTVSGNTIYF. The CDR3 region has the DNA TGTGCCAGTAGTACCGCCGGGACAGTCTCTGGAAACACCATATATTTT.

This clone was observed once. This rearrangement joins TRBV18 to TRBJ2-7; 8 bases map to TRBD2. The germline gives CDR1 KGHSH, CDR2 LQKENI. J gave up 6 bases and V 3 bases, and 13 bases lay outside the gene matches. This CDR3 spans 16 amino acids. The CDR3 bases are TGTGCCAGCTCACCCCTACTAGCGGATGACTTTGGCGAGCAGTACTTC. Encoded protein: CASSPLLADDFGEQYF.

The chain has TRBV5-6 and TRBJ2-7; perhaps TRBD1 as D (6 bases). Per germline, CDR1 SGHDT and CDR2 YYEEEE. The V end was cut by 4 bases, the J end by 5 bases, with 19 bases between. CDR3 size: 15 residues. The CDR3 is CASSPPTGSGHEQYF. Written as DNA, the CDR3 is TGTGCCAGCAGCCCCCCAACAGGGAGCGGCCACGAGCAGTACTTC.

V and J are TRBV5-4 and TRBJ2-5; 7 bases are a match to TRBD1. The CDR3 is 18 residues long. The ends lost 2 bases at V and 5 bases at J; junction bases unmatched: 18. The germline V gene has CDR1 SGHNT and CDR2 YYREEE (reference sequence). CDR3 loop: CASSFLTGSRDWRETQYF. In nucleotides, the CDR3 is TGTGCCAGCAGCTTCTTGACAGGGTCCAGAGACTGGCGCGAGACCCAGTACTTC. Supplemented by reference TRBV5-4 and TRBJ2-5, the full variable domain reads ETGVTQSPTHLIKTRGQQVTLRCSSQSGHNTVSWYQQALGQGPQFIFQYYREEENGRGNFPPRFSGLQFPNYSSELNVNALELDDSALYLCASSFLTGSRDWRETQYFGPGTRLLVL.

This chain joins TRBV15 and TRBJ2-5; the D is unclear. Germline values: CDR1 LNHNV, CDR2 YYDKDF (reference sequence). Trimming stripped 0 bases from V and 4 bases from J, with 12 bases between. This CDR3 region has 15 residues. This CDR3 is CATSRDQGFSETQYF. CDR3 nucleotides: TGTGCCACCAGCAGAGATCAAGGGTTCTCAGAGACCCAGTACTTC.

J is TRBJ1-2 and V is TRBV6-6, with D uncertain. The germline V gene encodes CDR1 MNHNY and CDR2 SVGAGI (reference sequence). V was trimmed by 2 bases and J by 6 bases, leaving 10 bases between them. The CDR3 is 13 amino acids. The CDR3 spells CASSYRAAHGYTF. The CDR3 bases are TGTGCCAGCAGTTACCGGGCAGCCCATGGCTACACCTTC.

This clone has more than one count but fewer than ten. V is TRBV15 and J is TRBJ1-4; TRBD1 is a possible D gene (5 bases). This CDR3 has 15 residues. Germline V gene data show CDR1 as LNHNV and CDR2 as YYDKDF (reference sequence). The V end was cut by 7 bases, the J end by 1 base, with 13 bases between. Here the CDR3 reads CATNPQGRTNEKLFF. As DNA, the CDR3 is TGTGCCACCAACCCGCAGGGACGAACTAATGAAAAACTGTTTTTT.

The genes are TRBV5-1 and TRBJ2-2; 7 bases line up with TRBD1. CDR3 length equals 17 residues. Germline CDR1 reads SGHRS; CDR2 reads YFSETQ. With V trimmed by 3 bases and J by 3 bases, 11 bases remained unmatched. CDR3 nucleotide sequence: TGCGCCAGCAGCTCAAGCAGGGGGACGACGTACACCGGGGAGCTGTTTTTT. Translation: CASSSSRGTTYTGELFF.

The chain combines TRBV7-6 with TRBJ2-5; 11 nucleotides align to TRBD2. Trimming took 5 bases from V and 2 from J; bases not matched to a gene: 4. This CDR3 region has 15 residues. Germline V gives CDR1 SGHVS, CDR2 FNYEAQ. CDR3 protein: CASSLGTSGQETQYF. The CDR3 DNA reads as TGTGCCAGCAGCCTGGGGACTAGCGGACAAGAGACCCAGTACTTC.

V gene TRBV4-2 combines with J gene TRBJ1-1; a weak D match, TRBD1 (5 bases). Germline CDR1 and CDR2: LGHNA and YNFKEQ. Trimming cost V 0 bases and J 10 bases, with 36 bases left between them. The CDR3 extends over 21 amino acids. The CDR3 spells CASSQDGFAPGLGRRTDRAFF. CDR3 nucleotides: TGTGCCAGCAGCCAAGATGGGTTCGCCCCAGGGCTGGGCAGACGGACCGACCGAGCTTTCTTT.

This clone was detected once. The rearrangement joins TRBV19 to TRBJ1-1, with no clear D. V was trimmed by 1 base and J by 1 base, leaving 4 bases between them. CDR1 and CDR2 from the germline V gene are LNHDA and SQIVND (reference sequence). This CDR3 has 13 residues. CDR3 coding DNA: TGTGCCAGTAGTATAGCGAGGAACACTGAAGCTTTCTTT. Amino acids: CASSIARNTEAFF.

J is TRBJ2-5 and V is TRBV6-6, with D perhaps given as TRBD1 or TRBD2 (5 bases each). The germline V and J ends were trimmed by 5 bases and 2 bases, with 12 bases remaining between them. CDR3 length: 14 amino acids. Germline CDR1 reads MNHNY; CDR2 reads SVGAGI (reference sequence). The CDR3 region has the DNA TGTGCCAGCAGTCTGGGGACGGGACAAGAGACCCAGTACTTC. It yields the protein CASSLGTGQETQYF.

As concerns this clone: This sample includes further DNA sequences coding for the same CDR3. V and J are TRBV15 and TRBJ2-7, with TRBD1 matching 7 bases. Germline V gene sequence: CDR1 LNHNV, CDR2 YYDKDF (reference sequence). CDR3 length: 14 amino acids. The ends lost 0 bases at V and 2 bases at J; junction bases unmatched: 1. CDR3 sequence: CATSRDRGPYEQYF. The CDR3 nucleotides read TGTGCCACCAGCAGAGATAGGGGGCCCTACGAGCAGTACTTC.

The chain links TRBV5-1 to TRBJ2-7; a possible D gene is TRBD1 (5 bases). Germline-derived CDR1 and CDR2 are SGHRS and YFSETQ. The CDR3 sequence is 14 residues long. Trimming pared 1 base from V and 5 bases from J, leaving 13 bases between. The CDR3 nucleotides read TGCGCCAGCAGCTTGAAGGCAGGGCAGAACGAGCAGTACTTC. Amino acids: CASSLKAGQNEQYF.

This clone was counted once. This chain links TRBV30 with TRBJ2-3, with TRBD2 identical over 9 bases. Germline CDR1 reads GTSNPN; CDR2 reads SVGIG (reference sequence). With 4 bases clipped from V and 0 bases from J, the junction kept 8 bases outside the gene matches. The CDR3 covers 16 residues. The CDR3: CAWNPGGGASTDTQYF. The CDR3 nucleotides read TGTGCCTGGAACCCCGGCGGGGGGGCGAGCACAGATACGCAGTATTTT.

The genes are TRBV18 and TRBJ2-5; D unclear. From germline, CDR1 is KGHSH and CDR2 LQKENI. The V and J ends lost 2 bases and 3 bases respectively, with 4 bases between them. CDR3 size: 12 residues. The CDR3 coding sequence is TGTGCCAGCTCACCAGCGAAAGAGACCCAGTACTTC. It specifies CASSPAKETQYF.

V usage is TRBV19 and J usage is TRBJ1-2; unclear D gene. The CDR3 is 11 residues long. The germline gives CDR1 LNHDA, CDR2 SQIVND (reference sequence). V shed 4 bases and J shed 2 bases, with 2 bases lying between them. CDR3 residues: CASSRNYGYTF. CDR3 coding DNA: TGTGCCAGTAGTAGAAACTATGGCTACACCTTC.